This T cell receptor (beta chain) was identified in a study of shared clonotypes between healthy human individuals. Clones were read by immunoSEQ multiplex PCR, and TCRdb kept only the in-frame ones, dropping some. Of a few hundred thousand clones in the sample, over 60% are singletons; the top ten hold 8.5% to 14%. Concerning this clone itself: Other DNA sequences in this specimen translate into the identical CDR3.

The sample was memory CD4+ T cells sorted from blood. Subset: CD45RA-negative fraction. The receptor comes from a man aged 25-45 years in good health.

The CDR3 sequence: CAWSNQNTGELFF. The CDR3 bases are TGTGCCTGGAGTAATCAGAACACCGGGGAGCTGTTTTTT. The chain uses TRBV30 and TRBJ2-2; D gene unclear. CDR1 and CDR2 (germline): GTSNPN, SVGIG (reference sequence). The CDR3 contains 13 residues. Trimming took 2 bases from V and 1 from J, leaving 5 bases between them.